Listed below are T cell receptor beta chains from one sample, sequenced in a study of CD8 T cells in ankylosing spondylitis. TCRdb called the 5' RACE reads again in MiXCR, with one record for every CDR3 protein. The table has about 240,000 distinct CDR3 sequences, 7.5% to 9% seen once. Sequenced sample: blood, either unsorted or a sorted T cell fraction (not recorded which). These TCRs come from a male donor with ankylosing spondylitis or in good health (not recorded which). The CDR3 runs from the conserved cysteine through the conserved F or W. Fields, in order: CDR3 protein, D gene, J gene, V gene, CDR3 length. The D gene is left open where the match is weak.

cdr3_aa: CASSTGQGSTDTQYF; d_call: TRBD1; j_call: TRBJ2-3; v_call: TRBV5-1; cdr3_length: 15
cdr3_aa: CSAYRGIEQYF; d_call: TRBD1; j_call: TRBJ2-7; v_call: TRBV20-1; cdr3_length: 11
cdr3_aa: CASSQEQENTEAFF; d_call: .; j_call: TRBJ1-1; v_call: TRBV3-1; cdr3_length: 14
cdr3_aa: CASSPQGQTETQYF; d_call: .; j_call: TRBJ2-5; v_call: TRBV18; cdr3_length: 14
cdr3_aa: CASRQQGGSTEAFF; d_call: TRBD1; j_call: TRBJ1-1; v_call: TRBV27; cdr3_length: 14
cdr3_aa: CASGLAGYHEQFF; d_call: TRBD2; j_call: TRBJ2-1; v_call: TRBV19; cdr3_length: 13
cdr3_aa: CAITTSDSSYGYTF; d_call: .; j_call: TRBJ1-2; v_call: TRBV10-3; cdr3_length: 14
cdr3_aa: CASSRIARSTDTQYF; d_call: .; j_call: TRBJ2-3; v_call: TRBV12-3/TRBV12-4; cdr3_length: 15
cdr3_aa: CASSLDRLGQRSGANVLTF; d_call: TRBD1; j_call: TRBJ2-6; v_call: TRBV7-6; cdr3_length: 19
cdr3_aa: CASLGQGWAGELFF; d_call: TRBD1; j_call: TRBJ2-2; v_call: TRBV12-3/TRBV12-4; cdr3_length: 14
cdr3_aa: CASSLASGRAHSGELFF; d_call: TRBD2; j_call: TRBJ2-2; v_call: TRBV12-3/TRBV12-4; cdr3_length: 17
cdr3_aa: CASGSPNTGELFF; d_call: .; j_call: TRBJ2-2; v_call: TRBV6-1; cdr3_length: 13
cdr3_aa: CASSQVLSQPQHF; d_call: .; j_call: TRBJ1-5; v_call: TRBV4-3; cdr3_length: 13
cdr3_aa: CASSQMDSTYNEQFF; d_call: .; j_call: TRBJ2-1; v_call: TRBV5-1; cdr3_length: 15
cdr3_aa: CASSSLHGEQFF; d_call: .; j_call: TRBJ2-1; v_call: TRBV7-7; cdr3_length: 12
cdr3_aa: CSLLVSETQYF; d_call: .; j_call: TRBJ2-5; v_call: TRBV20-1; cdr3_length: 11
cdr3_aa: CASSPGTGALEGYTF; d_call: TRBD1; j_call: TRBJ1-2; v_call: TRBV12-3/TRBV12-4; cdr3_length: 15
cdr3_aa: CASSQDPAKPQYF; d_call: .; j_call: TRBJ2-7; v_call: TRBV4-1; cdr3_length: 13
cdr3_aa: CASSLGSRASGAYGQYF; d_call: TRBD2; j_call: TRBJ2-7; v_call: TRBV12-3/TRBV12-4; cdr3_length: 17
cdr3_aa: CAWKAGSYEQYF; d_call: .; j_call: TRBJ2-7; v_call: TRBV30; cdr3_length: 12
cdr3_aa: CASSSLGTSSPNEQFF; d_call: TRBD2; j_call: TRBJ2-1; v_call: TRBV7-2; cdr3_length: 16
cdr3_aa: CASSRTSGSLHRGEQFF; d_call: TRBD2; j_call: TRBJ2-1; v_call: TRBV6-2/TRBV6-3; cdr3_length: 17
cdr3_aa: CASSTTGAQVAFF; d_call: TRBD1; j_call: TRBJ1-1; v_call: TRBV7-2; cdr3_length: 13
cdr3_aa: CASSDRGGAQYF; d_call: TRBD2; j_call: TRBJ2-5; v_call: TRBV6-2/TRBV6-3; cdr3_length: 12
cdr3_aa: CASSFRGGGSGDTQYF; d_call: TRBD2; j_call: TRBJ2-3; v_call: TRBV5-1; cdr3_length: 16
cdr3_aa: CASSPGRDSSYNSPLHF; d_call: .; j_call: TRBJ1-6; v_call: TRBV3-1; cdr3_length: 17
cdr3_aa: CSARTGGSTEAFF; d_call: .; j_call: TRBJ1-1; v_call: TRBV20-1; cdr3_length: 13
cdr3_aa: CSARHRSSLYNEQFF; d_call: .; j_call: TRBJ2-1; v_call: TRBV20-1; cdr3_length: 15
cdr3_aa: CASSLLGWNANTGELFF; d_call: .; j_call: TRBJ2-2; v_call: TRBV4-3; cdr3_length: 17
cdr3_aa: CSVEGGGIEAFF; d_call: .; j_call: TRBJ1-1; v_call: TRBV29-1; cdr3_length: 12
cdr3_aa: CASSYRPGQGNSNQPQHF; d_call: TRBD1; j_call: TRBJ1-5; v_call: TRBV6-5; cdr3_length: 18
cdr3_aa: CASSKSRYEQYF; d_call: .; j_call: TRBJ2-7; v_call: TRBV7-2; cdr3_length: 12
cdr3_aa: CASSPTLYRGLGDYGYTF; d_call: .; j_call: TRBJ1-2; v_call: TRBV12-3/TRBV12-4; cdr3_length: 18
cdr3_aa: CASSLGGGGFNEQFF; d_call: TRBD2; j_call: TRBJ2-1; v_call: TRBV7-2; cdr3_length: 15
cdr3_aa: CASSLIHAAEQYF; d_call: .; j_call: TRBJ2-7; v_call: TRBV7-2; cdr3_length: 13
cdr3_aa: CATSRDLGQSLHF; d_call: .; j_call: TRBJ1-6; v_call: TRBV15; cdr3_length: 13
cdr3_aa: CASSLAGGLGQPQHF; d_call: .; j_call: TRBJ1-5; v_call: TRBV7-2; cdr3_length: 15
cdr3_aa: CASSFTLASRGYEQYF; d_call: .; j_call: TRBJ2-7; v_call: TRBV7-9; cdr3_length: 16
cdr3_aa: CASSDLGVIGSTEAFF; d_call: .; j_call: TRBJ1-1; v_call: TRBV2; cdr3_length: 16
cdr3_aa: CASSPAAGLAGGEQYF; d_call: TRBD2; j_call: TRBJ2-7; v_call: TRBV18; cdr3_length: 16
cdr3_aa: CSASIGQYSNQPQHF; d_call: .; j_call: TRBJ1-5; v_call: TRBV20-1; cdr3_length: 15
cdr3_aa: CSVEQGFSYEQYF; d_call: .; j_call: TRBJ2-7; v_call: TRBV29-1; cdr3_length: 13
cdr3_aa: CSVGTGGTDTQYF; d_call: TRBD1; j_call: TRBJ2-3; v_call: TRBV29-1; cdr3_length: 13
cdr3_aa: CASSKERQQPQHF; d_call: .; j_call: TRBJ1-5; v_call: TRBV7-2; cdr3_length: 13
cdr3_aa: CASRLQGAGTEAFF; d_call: TRBD1; j_call: TRBJ1-1; v_call: TRBV6-1; cdr3_length: 14
cdr3_aa: CASSHRVSGGRETQYF; d_call: TRBD2; j_call: TRBJ2-5; v_call: TRBV6-1; cdr3_length: 16
cdr3_aa: CASSLEETQYF; d_call: .; j_call: TRBJ2-5; v_call: TRBV5-1; cdr3_length: 11
cdr3_aa: CSASRQATYEQYF; d_call: .; j_call: TRBJ2-7; v_call: TRBV20-1; cdr3_length: 13
cdr3_aa: CASRDREGNNSPLHF; d_call: TRBD1; j_call: TRBJ1-6; v_call: TRBV7-9; cdr3_length: 15
cdr3_aa: CASSPGTPEAFF; d_call: .; j_call: TRBJ1-1; v_call: TRBV7-9; cdr3_length: 12
cdr3_aa: CASSLGLHNNEQFF; d_call: .; j_call: TRBJ2-1; v_call: TRBV12-3/TRBV12-4; cdr3_length: 14
cdr3_aa: CSATVAGAFNTDTQYF; d_call: TRBD2; j_call: TRBJ2-3; v_call: TRBV20-1; cdr3_length: 16
cdr3_aa: CATRTSGGLNEQFF; d_call: TRBD2; j_call: TRBJ2-1; v_call: TRBV2; cdr3_length: 14
cdr3_aa: CASSQDRARYNEQFF; d_call: TRBD1; j_call: TRBJ2-1; v_call: TRBV7-2; cdr3_length: 15
cdr3_aa: CASSLGVRTLGYTF; d_call: .; j_call: TRBJ1-2; v_call: TRBV13; cdr3_length: 14